These T cell receptor beta chains were read from a single sample in a study of cytomegalovirus exposure and HLA in healthy donors. Assay used: immunoSEQ multiplex PCR; TCRdb lists only in-frame clones, some missing. Recorded for this sample: roughly 39,000 clones. The sample consisted of PBMCs. The receptors were gathered from a woman aged 25 to 39 in good health and CMV-seropositive. Each CDR3 is given with its conserved first and last residue. The D gene is left open where the match is weak. Only some rows state a clone size, as once, few, many or a class for expanded clones.

>13|NA|TRBV5-1|TRBJ2-7|NA
TGCGCCAGCAGCTCAACACAGGGTCGGGAGCAGTACTTC
CASSSTQGREQYF
>17|TRBD2|TRBV4-2|TRBJ2-5|NA
TGTGCCAGCAGCCAAGGGACTAGCGGGGGGGCCTGGGAGACCCAGTACTTC
CASSQGTSGGAWETQYF
>13|TRBD2|TRBV2|TRBJ2-1|NA
TGTGCCAGCAGTGTTGAGCGGGGGCCCGAGCAGTTCTTC
CASSVERGPEQFF
>12|NA|TRBV5-1|TRBJ2-3|NA
TGCGCCAGCAGCCGTGATAAGCGTACGCAGTATTTT
CASSRDKRTQYF
>14|TRBD1|TRBV11-3|TRBJ1-1|NA
TGTGCCAGCAGCTTACGACAGGGGAACACTGAAGCTTTCTTT
CASSLRQGNTEAFF
>14|NA|TRBV5-1|TRBJ2-7|NA
TGCGCCAGCAGCTTGGCAAGCGTGAACTACGAGCAGTACTTC
CASSLASVNYEQYF
>11|NA|TRBV5-5|TRBJ1-2|NA
TGTGCCAGCACCCTGCTGACGGGGTACACCTTC
CASTLLTGYTF
>14|NA|TRBV7-9|TRBJ2-5|NA
TGTGCCAGCAGCTTAGATCCAGACCAAGAGACCCAGTACTTC
CASSLDPDQETQYF
>18|NA|TRBV28|TRBJ1-3|NA
TGTGCCAGCAGTTTAAGGGCTCGACAGCTGAGCTCTGGAAACACCATATATTTT
CASSLRARQLSSGNTIYF
>13|TRBD1|TRBV5-1|TRBJ1-5|NA
TGCGCCAGCAGCTTGACAGGGGAACAGCCCCAGCATTTT
CASSLTGEQPQHF
>13|NA|TRBV6-5|TRBJ2-1|NA
TGTGCCAGCAGTTACTCGAAGGAGGGGGAGCAGTTCTTC
CASSYSKEGEQFF
>11|NA|TRBV25-1|TRBJ1-1|NA
TGTGCCAGCAGTGAGGCAGGGGAAGCTTTCTTT
CASSEAGEAFF
>13|NA|TRBV19|TRBJ1-4|NA
TGTGCCAGTACCGCAGCAACTAATGAAAAACTGTTTTTT
CASTAATNEKLFF
>14|NA|TRBV13|TRBJ2-7|NA
TGTGCCAGCAGCTTTATGGCGGGGTCCTACGAGCAGTACTTC
CASSFMAGSYEQYF
>19|NA|TRBV7-9|TRBJ2-6|NA
TGTGCCAGCAGCCACAAACCACTAGGCAGAGCCTCTGGGGCCAACGTCCTGACTTTC
CASSHKPLGRASGANVLTF
>13|TRBD2|TRBV6-6|TRBJ2-5|NA
TGTGCCAGCAGTCCTAGCGGCGAAGAGACCCAGTACTTC
CASSPSGEETQYF
>15|TRBD1|TRBV13|TRBJ1-1|NA
TGTGCCAGCAGCAATACATACAGGGGAGACACTGAAGCTTTCTTT
CASSNTYRGDTEAFF
>11|NA|TRBV5-6|TRBJ2-3|NA
TGTGCCAGCAGCTCAACAGATACGCAGTATTTT
CASSSTDTQYF
>14|NA|TRBV30|TRBJ2-3|NA
TGTGCCTGGAGTGTGAAGGGGGGCACAGATACGCAGTATTTT
CAWSVKGGTDTQYF
>12|NA|TRBV9|TRBJ2-3|medium-sized
TGTGCCAGCAGCGGCTTAGCGGCCGAGCAGTATTTT
CASSGLAAEQYF
>13|NA|TRBV14|TRBJ2-7|NA
TGTGCCAGCAGTCGCTCAGGGGACTACGAGCAGTACTTC
CASSRSGDYEQYF
>14|NA|TRBV2|TRBJ1-1|NA
TGTGCCAGCAGCCCGGACATGAAGGGCTCTGAAGCTTTCTTT
CASSPDMKGSEAFF
>15|TRBD1|TRBV10-3|TRBJ1-2|NA
TGTGCCATCAGTGATGGGACAGGGGGGTCCTATGGCTACACCTTC
CAISDGTGGSYGYTF
>15|NA|TRBV7-2|TRBJ2-3|NA
TGTGCCAGCAGCGACCGTTGGGGGGGCACAGATACGCAGTATTTT
CASSDRWGGTDTQYF
>15|TRBD1|TRBV11-2|TRBJ1-1|NA
TGTGCCAGCAGCTTAGCGCCAGGGGGTTTCGCTGAAGCTTTCTTT
CASSLAPGGFAEAFF
>16|NA|TRBV5-8|TRBJ2-2|NA
TGTGCCAGCAGCCCACCGGGGAGACGGGACACCGGGGAGCTGTTTTTT
CASSPPGRRDTGELFF
>15|TRBD1|TRBV7-9|TRBJ2-2|NA
TGTGCCAGCAGCTCCGGGACAGCGAACACCGGGGAGCTGTTTTTT
CASSSGTANTGELFF
>14|NA|TRBV18|TRBJ1-2|NA
TGTGCCAGCTCCCCTAGTACTGCAGGGGATGGCTACACCTTC
CASSPSTAGDGYTF
>15|NA|TRBV6-6|TRBJ2-3|NA
TGTGCCAGCAGTTTGGGGGGCGGGGGAACAGATACGCAGTATTTT
CASSLGGGGTDTQYF
>17|TRBD1|TRBV18|TRBJ1-3|NA
TGTGCCAGCTCTGCCTCCGGGACAGGGGTAACTGGAAACACCATATATTTT
CASSASGTGVTGNTIYF
>14|NA|TRBV19|TRBJ1-6|NA
TGTGCCAGTAGTATAGGTCAGGGGAATTCACCCCTCCACTTT
CASSIGQGNSPLHF
>14|NA|TRBV5-5|TRBJ1-1|NA
TGTGCCAGCAGCTTCAGCCGGGACACTCAAAAAGCTTTCTTT
CASSFSRDTQKAFF
>11|NA|TRBV20-1|TRBJ1-2|NA
TGCAGTGTCCCTGGGCAGGCTGGCTACACCTTC
CSVPGQAGYTF
>14|TRBD2|TRBV6-4|TRBJ2-3|NA
TGTGCCAGCAGTTCGGGACTAGATGCAGATACGCAGTATTTT
CASSSGLDADTQYF
>16|TRBD2|TRBV5-1|TRBJ2-1|NA
TGCGCCAGCAGCCTACTAGCGGGCTTCTCCTACAATGAGCAGTTCTTC
CASSLLAGFSYNEQFF
>19|TRBD1|TRBV28|TRBJ1-6|NA
TGTGCCAGCAGTTCTCCGACAGGGAGTACGAGCTCCTATAATTCACCCCTCCACTTT
CASSSPTGSTSSYNSPLHF
>16|TRBD2|TRBV5-1|TRBJ2-3|NA
TGCGCCAGCAGCTTGTTTGGCGGGGGGGCCACAGATACGCAGTATTTT
CASSLFGGGATDTQYF
>13|TRBD1|TRBV28|TRBJ2-5|NA
TGTGCCAGCAGCCCGACAGGGGGAGAGACCCAGTACTTC
CASSPTGGETQYF
>15|TRBD1|TRBV28|TRBJ1-1|NA
TGTGCCAGCAGTTTTGGGGACAGACTTTACACTGAAGCTTTCTTT
CASSFGDRLYTEAFF
>15|TRBD1|TRBV6-5|TRBJ2-7|NA
TGTGCCAGCAGTTATTCGGACAGGGGCTCCTACGAGCAGTACTTC
CASSYSDRGSYEQYF
>13|NA|TRBV4-1|TRBJ1-1|NA
TGCGCCAGTAGAGGTGAGGGTCGGACTGAAGCTTTCTTT
CASRGEGRTEAFF
>14|NA|TRBV5-4|TRBJ2-2|NA
TGTGCCAGCGCGGAGGACAGTCACACCGGGGAGCTGTTTTTT
CASAEDSHTGELFF
>14|TRBD2|TRBV30|TRBJ2-7|NA
TGTGCCTGGAGTACTAGCGGGGGGCCTTACGAGCAGTACTTC
CAWSTSGGPYEQYF
>14|TRBD1|TRBV25-1|TRBJ2-7|NA
TGTGCCAGCAGTGGGACAGGGGTTCTCTACGAGCAGTACTTC
CASSGTGVLYEQYF
>16|NA|TRBV27|TRBJ2-2|NA
TGTGCCAGCAGTTTATACGGGGTCACGTACACCGGGGAGCTGTTTTTT
CASSLYGVTYTGELFF
>10|NA|TRBV20-1|TRBJ2-7|NA
TGCAGTGCCCTCAGCTACGAGCAGTACTTC
CSALSYEQYF
>17|NA|TRBV18|TRBJ1-5|NA
TGTGCCAGCTCACCACCTCGAGGCGGGGGCAGCAATCAGCCCCAGCATTTT
CASSPPRGGGSNQPQHF
>15|NA|TRBV5-4|TRBJ2-4|NA
TGTGCCATCAGTACACCGACGGGGGCCAAAAACATTCAGTACTTC
CAISTPTGAKNIQYF